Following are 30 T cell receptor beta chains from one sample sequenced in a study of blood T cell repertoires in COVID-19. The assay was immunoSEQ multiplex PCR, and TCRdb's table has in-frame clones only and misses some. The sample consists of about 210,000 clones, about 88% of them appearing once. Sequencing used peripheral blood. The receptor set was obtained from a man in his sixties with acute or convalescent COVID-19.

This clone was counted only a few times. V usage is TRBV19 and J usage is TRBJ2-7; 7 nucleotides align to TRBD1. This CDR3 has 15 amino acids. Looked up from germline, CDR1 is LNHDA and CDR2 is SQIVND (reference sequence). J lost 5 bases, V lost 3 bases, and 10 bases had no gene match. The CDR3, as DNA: TGTGCCAGTAGTATCTACGGGACAGTTTCCCACGAGCAGTACTTC. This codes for CASSIYGTVSHEQYF.

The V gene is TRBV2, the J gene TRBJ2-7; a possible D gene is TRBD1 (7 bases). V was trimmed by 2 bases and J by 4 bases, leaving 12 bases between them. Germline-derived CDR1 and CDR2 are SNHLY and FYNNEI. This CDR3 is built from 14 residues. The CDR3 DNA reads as TGTGCCAGCAGTGAAAGTCAGGGGGGATACGAGCAGTACTTC. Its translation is CASSESQGGYEQYF.

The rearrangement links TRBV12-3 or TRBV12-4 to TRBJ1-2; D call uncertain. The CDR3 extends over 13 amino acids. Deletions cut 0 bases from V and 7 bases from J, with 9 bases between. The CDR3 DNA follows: TGTGCCAGCAGTTTAGCGCTAATCCGTGGCTACACCTTC. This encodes CASSLALIRGYTF.

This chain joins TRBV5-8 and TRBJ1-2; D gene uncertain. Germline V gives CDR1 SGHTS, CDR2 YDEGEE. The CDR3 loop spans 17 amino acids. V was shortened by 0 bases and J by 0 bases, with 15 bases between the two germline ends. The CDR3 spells CASSLGSVGPANYGYTF. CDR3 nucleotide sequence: TGTGCCAGCAGCTTGGGATCGGTCGGTCCGGCTAACTATGGCTACACCTTC.

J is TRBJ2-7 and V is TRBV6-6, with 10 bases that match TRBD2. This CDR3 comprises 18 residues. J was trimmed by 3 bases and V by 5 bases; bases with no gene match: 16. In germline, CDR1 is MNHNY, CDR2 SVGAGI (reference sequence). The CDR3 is CASSPRWVAGGPFYEQYF. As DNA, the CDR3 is TGTGCCAGCAGTCCTCGGTGGGTAGCGGGGGGCCCATTCTACGAGCAGTACTTC.

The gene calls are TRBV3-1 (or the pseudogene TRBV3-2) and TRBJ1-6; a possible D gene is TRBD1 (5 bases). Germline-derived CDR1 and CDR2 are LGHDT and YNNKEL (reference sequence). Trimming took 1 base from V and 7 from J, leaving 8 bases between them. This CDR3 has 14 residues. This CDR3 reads CASSQGQGNSPLHF. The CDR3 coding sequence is TGTGCCAGCAGCCAAGGGCAGGGAAATTCACCCCTCCACTTT.

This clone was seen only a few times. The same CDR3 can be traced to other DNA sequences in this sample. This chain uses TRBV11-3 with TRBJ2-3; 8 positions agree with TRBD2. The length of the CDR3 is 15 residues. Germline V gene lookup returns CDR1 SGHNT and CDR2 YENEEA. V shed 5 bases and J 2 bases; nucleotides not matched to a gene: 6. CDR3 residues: CASSPGGGPTDTQYF. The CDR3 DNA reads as TGTGCCAGCAGCCCCGGGGGGGGGCCCACAGATACGCAGTATTTT.

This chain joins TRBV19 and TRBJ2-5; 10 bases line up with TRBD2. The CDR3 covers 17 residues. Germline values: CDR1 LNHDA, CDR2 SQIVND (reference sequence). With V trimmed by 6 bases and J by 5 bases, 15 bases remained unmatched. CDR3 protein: CASSPWRERGGSETQYF. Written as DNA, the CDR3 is TGTGCCAGTAGCCCCTGGAGGGAGCGGGGGGGGTCGGAGACCCAGTACTTC.

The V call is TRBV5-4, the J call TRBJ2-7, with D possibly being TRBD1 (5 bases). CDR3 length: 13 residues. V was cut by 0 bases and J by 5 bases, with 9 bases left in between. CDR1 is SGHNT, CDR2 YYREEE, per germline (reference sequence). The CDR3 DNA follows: TGTGCCAGCAGCTTGGGCCAGGGCCACGAGCAGTACTTC. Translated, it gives CASSLGQGHEQYF.

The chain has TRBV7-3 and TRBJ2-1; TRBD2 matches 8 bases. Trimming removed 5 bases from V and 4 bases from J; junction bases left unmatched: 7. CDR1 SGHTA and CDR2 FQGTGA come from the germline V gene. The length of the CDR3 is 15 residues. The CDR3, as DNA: TGTGCCAGCAGCCAACGGGGGGGCCAGTACAATGAGCAGTTCTTC. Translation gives CASSQRGGQYNEQFF. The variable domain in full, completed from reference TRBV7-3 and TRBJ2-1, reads GAGVSQTPSNKVTEKGKYVELRCDPISGHTALYWYRQSLGQGPEFLIYFQGTGAADDSGLPNDRFFAVRPEGSVSTLKIQRTERGDSAVYLCASSQRGGQYNEQFFGPGTRLTVL.

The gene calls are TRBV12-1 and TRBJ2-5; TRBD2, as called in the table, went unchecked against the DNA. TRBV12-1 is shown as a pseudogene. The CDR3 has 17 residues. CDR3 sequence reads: CASSSPDSPILQETQYF. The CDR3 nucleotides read TGTGCCAGCAGCTCACCCGACTCGCCTATCCTCCAAGAGACCCAGTACTTC.

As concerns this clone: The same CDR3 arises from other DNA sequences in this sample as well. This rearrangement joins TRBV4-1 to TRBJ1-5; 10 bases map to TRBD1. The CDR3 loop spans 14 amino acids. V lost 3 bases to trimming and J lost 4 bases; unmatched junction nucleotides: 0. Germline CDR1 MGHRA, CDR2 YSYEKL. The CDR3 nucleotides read TGCGCCAGCAGCCAGGGACAGGGGAATCAGCCCCAGCATTTT. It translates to CASSQGQGNQPQHF.

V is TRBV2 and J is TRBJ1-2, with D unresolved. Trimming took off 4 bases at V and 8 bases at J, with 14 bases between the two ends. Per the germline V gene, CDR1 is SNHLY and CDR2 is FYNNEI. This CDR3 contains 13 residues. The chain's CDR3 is CASSGTRMAGYTF. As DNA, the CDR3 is TGTGCCAGCAGTGGGACTAGGATGGCCGGCTACACCTTC.

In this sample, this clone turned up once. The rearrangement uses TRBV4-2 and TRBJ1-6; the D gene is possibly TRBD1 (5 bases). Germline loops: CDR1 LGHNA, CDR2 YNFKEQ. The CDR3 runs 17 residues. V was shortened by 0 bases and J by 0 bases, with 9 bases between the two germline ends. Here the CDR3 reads CASSQDGGSSYNSPLHF. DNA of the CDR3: TGTGCCAGCAGCCAAGATGGGGGGAGCTCCTATAATTCACCCCTCCACTTT.

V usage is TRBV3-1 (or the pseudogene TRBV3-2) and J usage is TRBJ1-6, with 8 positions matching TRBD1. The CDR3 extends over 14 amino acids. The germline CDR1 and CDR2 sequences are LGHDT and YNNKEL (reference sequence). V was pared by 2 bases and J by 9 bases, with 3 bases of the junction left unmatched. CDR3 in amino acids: CASSQQGAPSPLHF. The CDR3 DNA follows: TGTGCCAGCAGCCAACAGGGGGCGCCTTCACCCCTCCACTTT.

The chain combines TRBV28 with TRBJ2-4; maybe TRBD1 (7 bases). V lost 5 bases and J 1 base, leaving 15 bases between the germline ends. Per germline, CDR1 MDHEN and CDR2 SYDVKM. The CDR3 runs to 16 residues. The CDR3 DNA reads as TGTGCCAGCAGTAACAGGGGAGGTGACGCCAAAAACATTCAGTACTTC. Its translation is CASSNRGGDAKNIQYF. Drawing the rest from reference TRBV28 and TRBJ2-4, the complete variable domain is DVKVTQSSRYLVKRTGEKVFLECVQDMDHENMFWYRQDPGLGLRLIYFSYDVKMKEKGDIPEGYSVSREKKERFSLILESASTNQTSMYLCASSNRGGDAKNIQYFGAGTRLSVL.

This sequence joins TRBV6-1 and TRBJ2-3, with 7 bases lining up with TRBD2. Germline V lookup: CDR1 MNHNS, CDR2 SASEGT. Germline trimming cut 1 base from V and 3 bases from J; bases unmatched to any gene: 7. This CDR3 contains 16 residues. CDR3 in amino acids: CASSEDWGGSTDTQYF. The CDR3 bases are TGTGCCAGCAGTGAAGATTGGGGGGGGAGTACAGATACGCAGTATTTT.

The DNA of the CDR3 is TGTGCCAGTAGTATGCCAGGGCCGAACACTGAAGCTTTCTTT. It yields the protein CASSMPGPNTEAFF. The rearrangement uses TRBV19 and TRBJ1-1, with D tentatively TRBD1 (5 bases). CDR1 and CDR2 from the germline V gene are LNHDA and SQIVND (reference sequence). V lost 3 bases and J lost 1, with 9 bases in between. The CDR3 is 14 residues long.

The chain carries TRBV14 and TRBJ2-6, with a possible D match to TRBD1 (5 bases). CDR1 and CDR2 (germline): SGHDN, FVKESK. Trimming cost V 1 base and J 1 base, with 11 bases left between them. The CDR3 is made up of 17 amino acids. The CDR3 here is CASSQVGRVSGANVLTF. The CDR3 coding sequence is TGTGCCAGCAGCCAAGTGGGCAGGGTGTCTGGGGCCAACGTCCTGACTTTC.

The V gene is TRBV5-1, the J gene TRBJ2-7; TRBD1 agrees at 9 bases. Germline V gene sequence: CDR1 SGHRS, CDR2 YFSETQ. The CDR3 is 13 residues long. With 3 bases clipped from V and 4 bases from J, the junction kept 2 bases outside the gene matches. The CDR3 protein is CASSWDRAYEQYF. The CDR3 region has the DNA TGCGCCAGCAGCTGGGACAGGGCGTACGAGCAGTACTTC.

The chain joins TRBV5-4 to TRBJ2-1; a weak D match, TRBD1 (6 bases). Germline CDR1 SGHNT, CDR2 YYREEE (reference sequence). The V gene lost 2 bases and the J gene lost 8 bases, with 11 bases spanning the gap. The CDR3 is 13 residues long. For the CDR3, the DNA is TGTGCCAGCAGCTTCCCGGGACACCATGAGCAGTTCTTC. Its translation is CASSFPGHHEQFF.

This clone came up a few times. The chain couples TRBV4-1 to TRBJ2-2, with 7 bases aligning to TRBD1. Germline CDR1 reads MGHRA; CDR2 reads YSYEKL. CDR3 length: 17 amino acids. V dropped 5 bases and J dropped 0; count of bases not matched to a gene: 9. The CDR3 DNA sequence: TGCGCCAGCAGCGTCCGTCCGACAGGGACGAACACCGGGGAGCTGTTTTTT. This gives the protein CASSVRPTGTNTGELFF.

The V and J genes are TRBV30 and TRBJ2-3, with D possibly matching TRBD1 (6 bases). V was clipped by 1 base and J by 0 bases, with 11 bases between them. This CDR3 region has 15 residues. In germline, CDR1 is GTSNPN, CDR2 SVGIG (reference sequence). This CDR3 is CAWSEGHRSTDTQYF. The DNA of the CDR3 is TGTGCCTGGAGTGAGGGACACAGAAGCACAGATACGCAGTATTTT.

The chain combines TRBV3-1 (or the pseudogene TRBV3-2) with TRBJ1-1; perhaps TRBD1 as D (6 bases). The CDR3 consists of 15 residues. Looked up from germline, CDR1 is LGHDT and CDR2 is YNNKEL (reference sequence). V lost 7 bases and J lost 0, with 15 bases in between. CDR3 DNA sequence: TGTGCCAGCAAAATGGACAGCCGACTGAACACTGAAGCTTTCTTT. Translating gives CASKMDSRLNTEAFF.

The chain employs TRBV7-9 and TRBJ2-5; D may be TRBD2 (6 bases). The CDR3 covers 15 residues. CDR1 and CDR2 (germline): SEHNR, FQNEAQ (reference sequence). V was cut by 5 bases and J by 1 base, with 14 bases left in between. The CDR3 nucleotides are TGTGCCAGCAGCCAATCGGCGGGGTTCCAAGAGACCCAGTACTTC. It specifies CASSQSAGFQETQYF.

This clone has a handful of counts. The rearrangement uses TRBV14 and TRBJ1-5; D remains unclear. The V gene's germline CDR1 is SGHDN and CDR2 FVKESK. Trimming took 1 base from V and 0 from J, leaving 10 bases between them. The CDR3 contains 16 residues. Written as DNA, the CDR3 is TGTGCCAGCAGCCAAGGGCCAGCGTATAGCAATCAGCCCCAGCATTTT. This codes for CASSQGPAYSNQPQHF.

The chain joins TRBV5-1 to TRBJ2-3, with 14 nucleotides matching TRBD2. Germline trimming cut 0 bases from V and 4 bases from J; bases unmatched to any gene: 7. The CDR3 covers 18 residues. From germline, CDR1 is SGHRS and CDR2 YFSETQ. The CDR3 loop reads CASSLETSGGARADTQYF. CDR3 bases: TGCGCCAGCAGCTTGGAGACTAGCGGGGGGGCCCGGGCAGATACGCAGTATTTT.

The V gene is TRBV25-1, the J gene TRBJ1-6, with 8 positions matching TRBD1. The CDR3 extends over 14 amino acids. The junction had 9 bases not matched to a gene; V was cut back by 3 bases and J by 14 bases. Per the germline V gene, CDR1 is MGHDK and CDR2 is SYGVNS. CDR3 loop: CASSEGQARSTLHF. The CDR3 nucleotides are TGTGCCAGCAGTGAGGGACAGGCGAGGTCCACCCTCCACTTT. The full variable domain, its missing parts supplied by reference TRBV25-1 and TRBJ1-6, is EADIYQTPRYLVIGTGKKITLECSQTMGHDKMYWYQQDPGMELHLIHYSYGVNSTEKGDLSSESTVSRIRTEHFPLTLESARPSHTSQYLCASSEGQARSTLHFGNGTRLTVT.

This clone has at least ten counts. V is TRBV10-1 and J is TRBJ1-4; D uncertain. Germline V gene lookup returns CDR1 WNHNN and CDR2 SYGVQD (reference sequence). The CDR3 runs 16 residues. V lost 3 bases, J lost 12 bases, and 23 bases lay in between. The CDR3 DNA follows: TGCGCCAGCAGTGATAAACAGAGACGGATCTGGAAAGAACTGTTTTTT. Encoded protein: CASSDKQRRIWKELFF.

The CDR3 region is CASSYTGDYEQYF. CDR3 nucleotides: TGTGCCAGCAGTTATACAGGGGACTACGAGCAGTACTTC. This chain uses TRBV6-6 with TRBJ2-7, with 7 bases matching TRBD1. The CDR3 length is 13 residues. J was trimmed by 3 bases and V by 3 bases; bases with no gene match: 2. CDR1 is MNHNY and CDR2 is SVGAGI in the germline V gene (reference sequence).